Each of the 28 T cell receptor beta chains below was sequenced from the same sample in a study of shared clonotypes between healthy human individuals. Profiled with immunoSEQ multiplex PCR; TCRdb holds only in-frame clones, not every one. This sample yields some 2.4 million clones, of which 93% are seen a single time; about 0.34% belongs to the top ten. Sequences were obtained from naive CD4+ T cells from PBMCs. Subset described: CD45RA+ positively selected. The origin of the receptors is a man between 18 and 29 years old in good health. Some clones in this sample may be carry-over from other donors' samples.

The rearrangement links TRBV5-1 to TRBJ1-2; the D gene is possibly TRBD1 (6 bases). The germline CDR1 and CDR2 sequences are SGHRS and YFSETQ. Deletions cut 0 bases from V and 3 bases from J, with 12 bases between. The CDR3 contains 15 residues. CDR3 in DNA: TGCGCCAGCAGCTTGGCCGGTTACAGGGACTATGGCTACACCTTC. Translation gives CASSLAGYRDYGYTF.

This chain joins TRBV2 and TRBJ1-2; D gene unclear. CDR3 length equals 12 residues. Germline V gene lookup returns CDR1 SNHLY and CDR2 FYNNEI. V was pared by 8 bases and J by 8 bases, with 15 bases between. The CDR3 bases are TGTGCCAGCCATTCAGTGGTACTGGGCTACACCTTC. Translated: CASHSVVLGYTF.

V is TRBV6-5 and J is TRBJ2-1; TRBD2 matches 14 bases. The V and J ends lost 6 bases and 7 bases, in that order; junction bases with no gene match: 5. Germline CDR1 and CDR2: MNHEY and SVGAGI. CDR3 length: 15 residues. The CDR3 bases are TGTGCCAGCAGACTCGGGACTAGCGGGAGAAATGAGCAGTTCTTC. Protein sequence: CASRLGTSGRNEQFF.

In regard to this clone: The sample has other DNA sequences that encode this CDR3 too. The V and J genes are TRBV10-1 and TRBJ2-5, with 7 bases fitting TRBD1. The germline CDR1 and CDR2 sequences are WNHNN and SYGVQD (reference sequence). The CDR3 is made up of 13 amino acids. The V segment lost 6 bases and the J segment 1 base; nucleotides outside the gene matches: 2. CDR3 DNA sequence: TGCGCCAGCAGCGGACAGGTCCAAGAGACCCAGTACTTC. Translation gives CASSGQVQETQYF.

This chain uses TRBV29-1 with TRBJ2-5, with 11 bases that match TRBD1. The J segment lost 5 bases and the V segment lost 3 bases, leaving 2 bases of the junction unmatched. The CDR3 runs to 13 residues. Germline V lookup: CDR1 SQVTM, CDR2 ANQGSEA. Here the CDR3 DNA reads TGCAGCGTTGAGCGGGACAGGGGGGAGACCCAGTACTTC. Translating gives CSVERDRGETQYF.

J is TRBJ2-3 and V is TRBV27; D is perhaps TRBD1 (5 bases). Trimming took 4 bases from V and 4 from J, leaving 12 bases between them. Germline V gene sequence: CDR1 MNHEY, CDR2 SMNVEV (reference sequence). The CDR3 is made up of 14 amino acids. CDR3 in amino acids: CASSYQGVADTQYF. The DNA of the CDR3 is TGTGCCAGCAGTTACCAGGGTGTGGCAGATACGCAGTATTTT.

Concerning this clone itself: This CDR3 is also generated by other DNA sequences in the sample. V usage is TRBV30 and J usage is TRBJ1-1, with a weak D call TRBD1 (5 bases). This CDR3 has 11 residues. Trimming removed 5 bases from V and 4 bases from J, with 8 bases in between. The germline CDR1 and CDR2 sequences are GTSNPN and SVGIG (reference sequence). The CDR3 sequence is CAWGGFTEAFF. CDR3 DNA sequence: TGTGCCTGGGGGGGGTTCACTGAAGCTTTCTTT.

The chain couples TRBV7-3 to TRBJ2-6; unclear D gene. V was pared by 2 bases and J by 2 bases, with 7 bases between. The CDR3 is 15 amino acids. Germline lookup yields CDR1 SGHTA and CDR2 FQGTGA. Written as DNA, the CDR3 is TGTGCCAGCAGCTTAGAGAGCGCTGGGGCCAACGTCCTGACTTTC. This encodes CASSLESAGANVLTF.

This chain joins TRBV2 and TRBJ2-2; D perhaps matches TRBD2 (6 bases). CDR1 and CDR2 (germline): SNHLY, FYNNEI. The V and J ends lost 10 bases and 4 bases respectively, with 19 bases between them. The CDR3 covers 15 residues. CDR3 bases: TGTGCCACCCCCAGGTCCGCGGGACGCACCGGGGAGCTGTTTTTT. It codes for CATPRSAGRTGELFF.

With respect to this clone: At the DNA level, this CDR3 is encoded by other sequences in the same sample as well. V usage is TRBV2 and J usage is TRBJ2-7; D uncertain. Germline V gene sequence: CDR1 SNHLY, CDR2 FYNNEI. The CDR3 is made up of 12 amino acids. V dropped 3 bases and J dropped 1 base, with 4 bases sitting between them. The CDR3 nucleotides read TGTGCCAGCAGTGACGGTTCCTACGAGCAGTACTTC. Translating it yields CASSDGSYEQYF.

The gene calls are TRBV6-6 and TRBJ1-2; tentatively, D is TRBD1 (6 bases). CDR1 is MNHNY, CDR2 SVGAGI, per germline (reference sequence). Between the trimmed V and J ends, which lost 5 bases and 3 bases, there was a span of 10 bases. The CDR3 runs 13 residues. CDR3 in DNA: TGTGCCAGCAGTCCACAGGGTTACTATGGCTACACCTTC. Residues: CASSPQGYYGYTF.

V is TRBV7-9 and J is TRBJ2-3; the match to TRBD2 covers 12 bases. The CDR3 contains 15 residues. Germline assignment: CDR1 SEHNR and CDR2 FQNEAQ (reference sequence). Trimming took 5 bases from V and 5 from J; bases not matched to a gene: 5. CDR3 protein: CASSPTSGRGDTQYF. The CDR3 DNA reads TGTGCCAGCAGCCCGACTAGCGGGAGAGGAGATACGCAGTATTTT.

The J gene is TRBJ2-1, the V gene TRBV28; the D gene could be TRBD1 or TRBD2 (5 bases each). Germline V CDR1 and CDR2: MDHEN, SYDVKM. V was cut by 6 bases and J by 4 bases, with 10 bases left in between. This CDR3 comprises 13 residues. CDR3 sequence (DNA): TGTGCCAGCAGAGGGACGTCTTACAATGAGCAGTTCTTC. As protein: CASRGTSYNEQFF.

The V and J genes are TRBV29-1 and TRBJ2-5, with 12 bases that match TRBD2. The V gene's germline CDR1 is SQVTM and CDR2 ANQGSEA. Unmatched junction bases numbered 9, after V lost 7 bases and J lost 6 bases. The CDR3 has 14 amino acids. The CDR3 loop reads CSAMTSGSSKTQYF. In DNA, the CDR3 is TGCAGCGCAATGACTAGCGGGAGTTCAAAGACCCAGTACTTC.

This clone has just one count. The rearrangement joins TRBV7-2 to TRBJ2-5, with no clear D. The end of the DNA fits TRBJ2-7 better, so the J call may be wrong. This CDR3 comprises 12 residues. In germline, CDR1 is SGHTA, CDR2 FQGNSA. The CDR3 DNA reads as TGTGCCAGCAGCCCTCACTCCTACGAGCAGTACTTC. It codes for CASSPHSYEQYF.

Of note for this clone: The sample has other DNA sequences that encode this CDR3 too. The chain has TRBV18 and TRBJ1-1; D is undetermined. Germline CDR1 and CDR2: KGHSH and LQKENI. Trimming shortened V by 3 bases and J by 0 bases, and 5 bases separated the two germline ends. The CDR3 loop spans 13 amino acids. CDR3 in amino acids: CASSPDLNTEAFF. DNA of the CDR3: TGTGCCAGCTCACCTGACCTGAACACTGAAGCTTTCTTT.

This clone was recorded only once. This sequence joins TRBV6-1 and TRBJ1-2; possibly TRBD1 for D (5 bases). V dropped 2 bases and J dropped 8 bases, with 9 bases sitting between them. The CDR3 has 12 residues. Germline assignment: CDR1 MNHNS and CDR2 SASEGT. The CDR3 loop reads CASSERGVGYTF. Written as DNA, the CDR3 is TGTGCCAGCAGTGAAAGAGGGGTGGGCTACACCTTC.

The V gene is TRBV5-6, the J gene TRBJ2-2; no firm D call. V dropped 1 base and J dropped 6 bases, with 16 bases sitting between them. The CDR3 has 16 amino acids. In germline, CDR1 is SGHDT, CDR2 YYEEEE. The DNA for the CDR3 is TGTGCCAGCAGCTTGTTTGAGGTAACATACGCCGGGGAGCTGTTTTTT. Protein product: CASSLFEVTYAGELFF.

This chain joins TRBV27 and TRBJ2-3; D is uncertain. Per germline, CDR1 MNHEY and CDR2 SMNVEV (reference sequence). With 4 bases removed from V and 4 bases from J, the gap between germline ends came to 15 bases. This CDR3 comprises 15 residues. The CDR3 bases are TGTGCCAGCAGTTGGGGATCCACGACGGCAGATACGCAGTATTTT. It codes for CASSWGSTTADTQYF.

The chain carries TRBV10-2 and TRBJ2-7; D possibly corresponds to TRBD2 (6 bases). This CDR3 is 14 amino acids long. Germline values: CDR1 WSHSY, CDR2 SAAADI. V was shortened by 6 bases and J by 0 bases, with 12 bases between the two germline ends. Here the CDR3 reads CASRIGGRSYEQYF. The CDR3 coding sequence is TGCGCCAGCAGGATCGGAGGGCGCTCCTACGAGCAGTACTTC.

This clone showed up just once. The rearrangement links TRBV28 to TRBJ1-5, with 8 nucleotides matching TRBD1. V dropped 4 bases and J dropped 7; count of bases not matched to a gene: 9. Germline CDR1 MDHEN, CDR2 SYDVKM. The CDR3 is made up of 15 amino acids. The CDR3 DNA sequence: TGTGCCAGCAGTTCCAAATCAGGGGGCGAGCAGCCCCAGCATTTT. Protein sequence: CASSSKSGGEQPQHF.

V usage is TRBV30 and J usage is TRBJ2-5, with 13 bases identical to TRBD2. Germline loops: CDR1 GTSNPN, CDR2 SVGIG (reference sequence). V lost 2 bases to trimming and J lost 9 bases; unmatched junction nucleotides: 6. The CDR3 loop spans 14 amino acids. The CDR3 DNA follows: TGTGCCTGGAGTCGGGGACTAGCGGGGTTGTCCCAGTACTTC. Translation gives CAWSRGLAGLSQYF.

This clone was detected once. The V call is TRBV5-1, the J call TRBJ1-2; D not resolved. CDR1 is SGHRS, CDR2 YFSETQ, per germline. Trimming pared 4 bases from V and 8 bases from J, leaving 15 bases between. The length of the CDR3 is 13 residues. The CDR3 DNA is TGCGCCAGCAGCCAGACGGACCAAACGGGCTACACCTTC. This encodes CASSQTDQTGYTF.

The gene calls are TRBV10-1 and TRBJ2-1; D not certain. The CDR3 has 16 residues. Germline V gene data show CDR1 as WNHNN and CDR2 as SYGVQD (reference sequence). Between the trimmed V and J ends, which lost 0 bases and 0 bases, there was a span of 9 bases. CDR3 nucleotides: TGCGCCAGCAGTGAGTCGAGTGCTTACTCCTACAATGAGCAGTTCTTC. Translated: CASSESSAYSYNEQFF.

This clone occurred once. The rearrangement joins TRBV9 to TRBJ2-1, with 7 bases that match TRBD2. The length of the CDR3 is 13 residues. Germline V gene sequence: CDR1 SGDLS, CDR2 YYNGEE. With V trimmed by 3 bases and J by 4 bases, 1 base remained unmatched. CDR3 amino acids: CASSEAGYNEQFF. As DNA, the CDR3 is TGTGCCAGCAGCGAAGCGGGATACAATGAGCAGTTCTTC.

The rearrangement joins TRBV18 to TRBJ1-4, with D possibly being TRBD1 (6 bases). The CDR3 sequence is 15 residues long. The ends were cut back, 6 bases at V and 4 bases at J, with 15 bases in the middle. The germline V gene has CDR1 KGHSH and CDR2 LQKENI. CDR3 protein: CASSHSTGFNEKLFF. The CDR3 DNA reads as TGTGCCAGCTCCCATTCGACAGGCTTTAATGAAAAACTGTTTTTT.

This clone was seen a single time. This specimen includes other DNA sequences encoding the same CDR3. This chain joins TRBV5-1 and TRBJ2-3, with D perhaps given as TRBD1 or TRBD2 (5 bases each). V was pared by 0 bases and J by 3 bases, with 14 bases between. The CDR3 has 16 residues. Germline V gene sequence: CDR1 SGHRS, CDR2 YFSETQ. The CDR3 coding sequence is TGCGCCAGCAGCTTGGTAGGGACCACGGGGACAGATACGCAGTATTTT. Its protein is CASSLVGTTGTDTQYF. Full variable domain (outside the CDR3, taken from reference TRBV5-1 and TRBJ2-3): KAGVTQTPRYLIKTRGQQVTLSCSPISGHRSVSWYQQTPGQGLQFLFEYFSETQRNKGNFPGRFSGRQFSNSRSEMNVSTLELGDSALYLCASSLVGTTGTDTQYFGPGTRLTVL.

The chain links TRBV19 to TRBJ2-7; maybe TRBD2 (6 bases). CDR1 is LNHDA, CDR2 SQIVND, per germline (reference sequence). Trimming stripped 7 bases from V and 5 bases from J, with 18 bases between. The CDR3 consists of 14 residues. CDR3 coding DNA: TGTGCCAGTATGACCGGGGCAGGGAGGCACGAGCAGTACTTC. Translating it yields CASMTGAGRHEQYF.